The subject of this entry is one T cell receptor (beta chain). Its binding antigen is unknown. There are no base qualities to consult, and no much larger clone falls within one base. Between the V and J ends, shortened by 3 bases and 4 bases respectively, the junction contains 21 bases. Reading from cysteine to phenylalanine, the CDR3 counts 17 amino acids. Kept here is only the CDR3 DNA, which spans 51 bases and is read in frame from base 1. Looking up the germline V gene yields CDR1 SGHTA and CDR2 FQGNSA. Using the deep immunoSEQ assay, multiplex PCR amplified TCR CDR3 regions from genomic DNA. Extracted genomic DNA from each cell subset was distributed evenly across all wells of several immunoSEQ 96-well plates, and each plate was treated as a replicate. Each replicate PCR for sorted subsets received 200 ng genomic DNA, equal to about 30,000 T cell genomes. Purified libraries were quantified with a Qubit 3.0 fluorometer, sized on a Bioanalyzer 2100, and re-quantified with the KAPA Library Quantification kit. Every immunoSEQ 96-well plate was sequenced on a dedicated single-read 150-cycle Illumina NextSeq 550 flow cell. From the authors' description of their analysis: Because only junctional sequences without quality scores were contained in the immunoSEQ output, filtering matching that applied to full-length reads could not be performed. Sequences were annotated with PyIR, a Python wrapper for IgBLAST v1.9, and V/J genes and CDR3 were assigned using IMGT germline references. Reads were filtered out if the reads had weak V/J assignments (E-value above 1e-6), no CDR3, stop codons, out-of-frame junctions, or ambiguous translated residues. V3J clonotypes were defined by identical inferred V gene, J gene, and CDR3 amino acid sequence. Percentage overlap between repertoires was computed as shared unique clonotypes divided by the size of the smaller repertoire. Repertoire richness was assessed with RTK rarefaction, the Chao1 estimator, and Recon v2.1 estimates of unobserved clonotypes. OLGA was used to compute generation probabilities for all TCRbeta clonotypes that the gDNA method yielded from a few donors. The table was pulled from immuneACCESS by TCRdb, which kept in-frame rearrangements only. Such tables lose some clones; where checked, under half of the loss comes from unresolved V genes, and the rest has no known cause. The V and J calls and the clone size are those of that table, but D and trimming were determined from the DNA. The sample table contains around 2.1 million clones; only one count was recorded for approximately 94% of them. The top ten constitute approximately 0.13% of the sample.

The data stem from a study of shared clonotypes between healthy human individuals (dated by TCRdb to 2019 to 2021). With respect to the entire study: The cohort included three men and a couple of women between 18 and 49 years of age. Per donor, leukapheresis produced somewhere between about 0.9 and 9.5 billion PBMCs. For each donor, three plates each were used for CD4 naive and CD4 memory, two plates were used for CD8 naive, and one plate was used for CD8 memory. The study deeply sequenced blood TCR repertoires of five healthy adults to estimate repertoire size and the extent of clonotype sharing between individuals. To increase sequencing depth and limit assay-specific biases, different laboratories used diverse techniques to prepare libraries and sequence TCR repertoires.

Summary of the overall study and its limitations: The genetic and exposure-history diversity represented was limited by the small number of donors. Pairwise subsampling indicated that sequencing depth was expected to affect the degree of clonotype sharing among donors. Naive subsets generally had larger estimated clonotype richness than memory subsets. Rarefaction of sorted-subset datasets indicated incomplete sequencing despite the large sequencing depth. Sampling was limited to blood, and TCR repertoires in tissue likely differ from TCR repertoires in blood. Sharing across a handful of donors was observed for about 5% of naive CD4, around 3.5% of naive CD8, 2% to 2.5% of memory CD4, and roughly 0.43% of memory CD8 clonotypes. Higher generation probabilities were observed for clonotypes shared by all four sorted-subset donors than for non-shared clonotypes.

Healthy HIV-negative adults with no recently reported acute infections or vaccinations were included as donors. Every donor was a Caucasian adult residing in Nashville, Tennessee, USA. CD4+ T cells were enriched through magnetic negative selection, after which naive cells were positively selected on CD45RA and the remaining negative fraction served as the memory subset. After blood collection by leukapheresis, PBMCs were isolated using Ficoll-Histopaque density gradient centrifugation and then cryopreserved in the vapor phase of liquid nitrogen. Purity and quantity of every magnetically sorted T cell population were checked by analytical flow cytometry. From each sorted fraction, genomic DNA was isolated and quantified by UV absorbance on a Nanodrop 2000c.

Recombination joined TRBV7-2 with TRBJ2-5; the D gene could be TRBD1 or TRBD2, each one agreeing over 7 bases. The receptor was derived from a man between 18 and 35 years old in good health. Sequenced: naive CD4+ T cells sorted from blood. Read against the paper, the sample's cell subset or site label means: CD45RA+ positively selected. The CDR3 region: CASSLDRLWGGRETQYF. The nucleotide sequence reads as follows: TGTGCCAGCAGCTTGGACAGGCTGTGGGGGGGGAGAGAGACCCAGTACTTC.